This TCR beta chain was obtained from a study of blood T cell repertoires in COVID-19. Only in-frame clones appear in the TCRdb table, and some are missing; sequencing was by immunoSEQ multiplex PCR. The data contain approximately 250,000 clones, around 89% of them singletons. CDR3 length: 15 residues. V shed 3 bases and J 7 bases; nucleotides not matched to a gene: 9. In germline, CDR1 is SGDLS, CDR2 YYNGEE. This receptor was obtained from a woman in her 30s with acute COVID-19. Material: PBMCs or T cells enriched from blood (not recorded which). The chain couples TRBV9 to TRBJ1-1; 10 bases align to TRBD1. CDR3 sequence reads: CASSESGTGVSEAFF. The CDR3 DNA is TGTGCCAGCAGCGAATCCGGGACAGGGGTTAGTGAAGCTTTCTTT. Drawing the rest from reference TRBV9 and TRBJ1-1, the complete variable domain is DSGVTQTPKHLITATGQRVTLRCSPRSGDLSVYWYQQSLDQGLQFLIQYYNGEERAKGNILERFSAQQFPDLHSELNLSSLELGDSALYFCASSESGTGVSEAFFGQGTRLTVV.